The T cell receptor (beta chain) under discussion was sequenced for a study of CD8+ T cells in alopecia areata. Overall study: The study gave treated patients oral tofacitinib at 5 to 10 mg twice daily. Dosing spanned 6 to 18 months on tofacitinib, then 6 months off drug. Findings and limits, study-wide: Sequenced scalp T cells also include alphabeta T cells resident in normal skin.

A few counts support this clone. Its antigen is currently unknown. The researchers isolated CD4+ and CD8+ T cells from PBMCs by sorting. Germline CDR1 reads PRHDT; CDR2 reads FYEKMQ (reference sequence). The CDR3 totals 11 residues. Trimming took off 7 bases at V and 5 bases at J, with 9 bases between the two ends. cDNA prepared by RNA extraction and subsequent reverse transcription served as the template for sequencing. Sequencing was performed with immunoSEQ multiplex PCR; in TCRdb, only in-frame clones are kept and a portion is missing. The table shows some 130,000 clones, with 49% occurring only once.

This clonotype was obtained from a human donor with alopecia areata. The sequencing used CD8+ T cells sorted from blood, collected at week 0. V is TRBV13 and J is TRBJ2-7; no reliable D call. The CDR3 loop is CASKRADEQYF. The CDR3 bases are TGTGCCAGCAAAAGGGCCGACGAGCAGTACTTC.